The 25 T cell receptor beta chains given below trace back to one sample, sequenced in a study of molecular identifiers for immune sequencing clone quantification. One entry per CDR3 protein results from TCRdb running MiXCR on the PCR reads. The table has around 480,000 distinct CDR3 sequences, about a fifth seen once. Sequenced sample: naive CD8+ T cells from blood, with Jurkat cell RNA spiked in. Documented subset: FACS-sorted CD8+CD4-CCR7+CD45RA+ naive T cells. The receptors shown here come from a human donor in good health. Some libraries in this study had Jurkat cell RNA spiked in.

This clonotype was counted between two and nine times. The V call is TRBV19, the J call TRBJ1-5; no clear D. The CDR3 loop spans 14 amino acids. The V gene's germline CDR1 is LNHDA and CDR2 SQIVND (reference sequence). The V end lost 6 bases, the J end lost 2 bases, and 11 bases lay between the germline ends. The CDR3 coding sequence is TGTGCCAGTAGAGGAGCCGAGGGCAATCAGCCCCAGCATTTT. It codes for CASRGAEGNQPQHF.

The chain joins TRBV6-1 to TRBJ2-4; D remains unclear. Germline V gene lookup returns CDR1 MNHNS and CDR2 SASEGT. V shed 0 bases and J shed 2 bases, with 8 bases lying between them. This CDR3 has 15 residues. CDR3 amino acids: CASSEASVSKNIQYF. The CDR3 region has the DNA TGTGCCAGCAGTGAAGCTTCGGTCTCCAAAAACATTCAGTACTTC.

This clonotype was seen repeatedly, ten times or more. This chain joins TRBV5-1 and TRBJ2-7; D gene uncertain. V was pared by 5 bases and J by 6 bases, with 6 bases between. This CDR3 comprises 10 residues. Germline V gene sequence: CDR1 SGHRS, CDR2 YFSETQ. The CDR3 region has the DNA TGCGCCAGCAGAGTTACCGAGCAGTACTTC. Its translation is CASRVTEQYF.

This clonotype appeared a few times. The chain combines TRBV7-9 with TRBJ2-5; 10 bases map to TRBD1. V lost 1 base, J lost 6 bases, and 8 bases stayed unmatched. This CDR3 spans 16 amino acids. CDR1 and CDR2 (germline): SEHNR, FQNEAQ (reference sequence). CDR3 nucleotide sequence: TGTGCCAGCAGCTTAGTTTCGGGACAGGGGTCCAAGACCCAGTACTTC. As protein: CASSLVSGQGSKTQYF.

Concerning this clonotype itself: A single base separates this from a much larger clone, so it may be a read error. This chain links TRBV4-1 with TRBJ1-5; a possible D gene is TRBD1 (5 bases). Germline lookup yields CDR1 MGHRA and CDR2 YSYEKL. This CDR3 is 17 amino acids long. Trimming stripped 1 base from V and 0 bases from J, with 13 bases between. This CDR3 is CASSQVQTESSNQPQHF. The DNA for the CDR3 is TGCGCCAGCAGCCAAGTTCAGACAGAGAGTAGCAATCAGCCCCAGCATTTT.

The table lists this clonotype with many counts. The J gene is TRBJ1-1, the V gene TRBV12-3 or TRBV12-4; D may be TRBD1 (5 bases). V lost 3 bases to trimming and J lost 9 bases, with 8 bases between them. CDR3 length equals 11 residues. This CDR3 is CASSFGAKAFF. The CDR3 nucleotides read TGTGCCAGCAGTTTTGGGGCTAAAGCTTTCTTT.

This clonotype was seen many times. This sequence joins TRBV20-1 and TRBJ2-7; 10 bases fit TRBD2. The CDR3 has 14 residues. Germline V CDR1 and CDR2: DFQATT, SNEGSKA (reference sequence). The ends lost 5 bases at V and 4 bases at J; junction bases unmatched: 8. CDR3 nucleotides: TGCAGTGCTCCTAGCGGGAGACTTAGGTACGAGCAGTACTTC. Amino acid sequence: CSAPSGRLRYEQYF.

This clonotype was detected ten times or more. The rearrangement uses TRBV2 and TRBJ1-2, with D perhaps matching TRBD1 (5 bases). V lost 5 bases and J lost 4, with 26 bases in between. Germline loops: CDR1 SNHLY, CDR2 FYNNEI. This CDR3 comprises 18 residues. CDR3 sequence (DNA): TGTGCCAGCAGTCCGGACTTACCCTTCCGAGGACAAGTCTATGGCTACACCTTC. Protein sequence: CASSPDLPFRGQVYGYTF.

This clonotype was seen more than once but under ten times. This chain joins TRBV4-3 and TRBJ2-5, with D unresolved. V was trimmed by 0 bases and J by 0 bases, leaving 11 bases between them. Germline CDR1 LGHNA, CDR2 YSLEER. The CDR3 is 16 amino acids. The CDR3 loop reads CASSQDRARYQETQYF. CDR3 coding DNA: TGCGCCAGCAGCCAAGATAGGGCACGCTACCAAGAGACCCAGTACTTC.

This clonotype was recorded at least ten times. The V gene is TRBV4-1, the J gene TRBJ2-3; possible D gene TRBD1, 5 bases. In germline, CDR1 is MGHRA, CDR2 YSYEKL. Trimming removed 1 base at V and 4 bases at J, with 9 bases between. The length of the CDR3 is 14 residues. The CDR3 DNA is TGCGCCAGCAGCCAAGGGCTAGGGGCAGATACGCAGTATTTT. Encoded protein: CASSQGLGADTQYF.

The table lists this clonotype with a few counts. This chain links TRBV4-3 with TRBJ2-3; TRBD2 matches at 9 bases. The germline V gene has CDR1 LGHNA and CDR2 YSLEER. The ends lost 0 bases at V and 2 bases at J; junction bases unmatched: 12. There are 19 residues in the CDR3. The CDR3 sequence is CASSQDWGLRGGPTDTQYF. CDR3 in DNA: TGCGCCAGCAGCCAAGATTGGGGGTTGCGGGGGGGGCCCACAGATACGCAGTATTTT.

The chain joins TRBV13 to TRBJ2-2; TRBD1 is a possible D gene (7 bases). CDR1 is PRHDT and CDR2 is FYEKMQ in the germline V gene (reference sequence). V was pared by 5 bases and J by 0 bases, with 16 bases between. CDR3 size: 17 residues. The CDR3 nucleotides read TGTGCCAGCAGCCCGTTTGGGGGGACAGCGAACACCGGGGAGCTGTTTTTT. Translated, it gives CASSPFGGTANTGELFF.

This clonotype has just a few counts. V and J are TRBV12-3 or TRBV12-4 and TRBJ2-3; the match to TRBD1 covers 7 bases. This CDR3 has 14 amino acids. The ends lost 4 bases at V and 5 bases at J; junction bases unmatched: 6. The CDR3 coding sequence is TGTGCCAGCAGTTCGCAGGGGGTTGGAGATACGCAGTATTTT. Translated, it gives CASSSQGVGDTQYF.

This chain joins TRBV12-5 and TRBJ2-3; the match to TRBD1 covers 7 bases. There are 14 residues in the CDR3. V lost 6 bases, J lost 0 bases, and 3 bases stayed unmatched. Germline V gene sequence: CDR1 LGHNT, CDR2 FRNRAP. CDR3 nucleotide sequence: TGTGCTAGTGGCCTGGGACAGAGCACAGATACGCAGTATTTT. It translates to CASGLGQSTDTQYF.

The chain recombines TRBV27 with TRBJ2-3; D perhaps matches TRBD2 (6 bases). The CDR3 runs to 17 residues. V shed 4 bases and J shed 3 bases, with 20 bases lying between them. From germline, CDR1 is MNHEY and CDR2 SMNVEV (reference sequence). CDR3 in DNA: TGTGCCAGCAGTTCATCCCGGGCTAGCGTTTTTACAGATACGCAGTATTTT. Its translation: CASSSSRASVFTDTQYF.

For this clonotype: This may come from a read error, since a much larger clone is one base off. CDR3 in amino acids: CASSLANWDSPHNEQFF. As DNA, the CDR3 is TGTGCCAGCAGCTTAGCGAACTGGGACAGCCCCCACAATGAGCAGTTCTTC. This chain links TRBV11-2 with TRBJ2-1, with TRBD1 matching over 7 bases. The CDR3 runs 17 residues. CDR1 and CDR2 (germline): SGHAT, FQNNGV. Trimming cost V 1 base and J 5 bases; bases outside gene matches: 11.

This clonotype was counted ten times or more. The V call is TRBV5-6, the J call TRBJ2-6; D is undetermined. Germline V gene sequence: CDR1 SGHDT, CDR2 YYEEEE. CDR3 size: 14 residues. V was trimmed by 4 bases and J by 2 bases, leaving 7 bases between them. CDR3 in DNA: TGTGCCAGCAGCGTAGGTCCTGGGGCCAACGTCCTGACTTTC. It specifies CASSVGPGANVLTF.

This clonotype was observed a handful of times. CDR3 protein: CASSHPTTGETTMNTEAFF. The CDR3 DNA follows: TGCGCCAGCAGCCATCCCACGACAGGAGAGACCACCATGAACACTGAAGCTTTCTTT. The V call is TRBV4-1, the J call TRBJ1-1; D may be TRBD1 (6 bases). Between the trimmed V and J ends, which lost 3 bases and 0 bases, there was a span of 23 bases. This CDR3 is 19 amino acids long. Germline CDR1 reads MGHRA; CDR2 reads YSYEKL.

This clonotype has just a few counts. Sequence at one end of the junction differs from germline and may be a read error. The chain uses TRBV6-2 or TRBV6-3 and TRBJ2-2, with TRBD1 as a possible D gene (6 bases). This CDR3 region has 16 residues. CDR1 is MNHEY and CDR2 is SVGEGT in the germline V gene. As DNA, the CDR3 is TGTGCCAGCGAAAGAGGACAGACGACGAACACCGGGGAGCCGTTTTTT. This encodes CASERGQTTNTGEPFF.

The chain combines TRBV4-3 with TRBJ2-3; D tentatively reads TRBD1 or TRBD2 (6 bases each). The CDR3 sequence is 16 residues long. Germline V lookup: CDR1 LGHNA, CDR2 YSLEER. The germline V and J ends were trimmed by 3 bases and 2 bases, with 15 bases remaining between them. This CDR3 reads CASSQATGAITDTQYF. The DNA of the CDR3 is TGCGCCAGCAGCCAGGCTACGGGGGCTATCACAGATACGCAGTATTTT.

The gene calls are TRBV6-5 and TRBJ2-5, with D possibly TRBD1 on 5 matching bases. V was pared by 2 bases and J by 5 bases, with 9 bases between. From germline, CDR1 is MNHEY and CDR2 SVGAGI. This CDR3 has 13 amino acids. CDR3 sequence reads: CASSYKGAETQYF. CDR3 nucleotides: TGTGCCAGCAGTTACAAAGGGGCTGAGACCCAGTACTTC.

This clonotype was seen a few times. The gene calls are TRBV7-9 and TRBJ1-2; D is perhaps TRBD1 (6 bases). Trimming took 5 bases from V and 1 from J, leaving 17 bases between them. CDR1 is SEHNR, CDR2 FQNEAQ, per germline (reference sequence). CDR3 length: 16 amino acids. CDR3 in DNA: TGTGCCAGCAGCCTAGGGGACATCCTAGGTAACTATGGCTACACCTTC. It yields the protein CASSLGDILGNYGYTF.

This clonotype was seen ten or more times. The CDR3 loop is CASSFLGSPQETQYF. The CDR3 DNA sequence: TGTGCCAGCAGCTTCCTTGGCTCCCCCCAAGAGACCCAGTACTTC. The chain has TRBV7-6 and TRBJ2-5; D is uncertain. This CDR3 is 15 amino acids long. In germline, CDR1 is SGHVS, CDR2 FNYEAQ. The V end was cut by 3 bases, the J end by 1 base, with 12 bases between.

The V call is TRBV20-1, the J call TRBJ2-7; TRBD2 matches at 8 bases. Germline CDR1 and CDR2: DFQATT and SNEGSKA (reference sequence). The CDR3 covers 14 residues. The ends lost 0 bases at V and 4 bases at J; junction bases unmatched: 5. CDR3 in amino acids: CSARDLTSGYEQYF. The CDR3, as DNA: TGCAGTGCTAGAGATCTCACTAGCGGTTACGAGCAGTACTTC.

This clonotype appeared many times. This chain joins TRBV20-1 and TRBJ2-7; D unclear. CDR3 size: 8 residues. V was clipped by 8 bases and J by 5 bases, with 4 bases between them. Germline V CDR1 and CDR2: DFQATT, SNEGSKA (reference sequence). CDR3 bases: TGCAGTTTGAACGAGCAGTACTTC. Protein product: CSLNEQYF.